This is a list of T cell receptor beta chains from one sample in a study of T-cell reconstitution after alpha-beta-depleted transplantation in children. TCRdb used MiXCR to reprocess the PCR reads, holding one entry per CDR3 protein. In the table there are 330,000 or so distinct CDR3 sequences, around a tenth of which are singletons. The material sequenced was PBMCs, taken before TCRalphabeta/CD19-depleted stem cell transplant. These receptors came from a boy younger than two with acute myeloid leukemia, due to receive a stem cell transplant. CDR3s include the opening cysteine and the closing phenylalanine or tryptophan. D genes are given only for firm matches. Clone size is given for some rows only: seen once, a few or many times, or a class if the clone is expanded.

clone_size j_call v_call d_call cdr3_nt cdr3_aa
few TRBJ2-7 TRBV7-6 . TGTGCCAGCAGCTTAGACGGTCGACAGTCCTACGAGCAGTACTTC CASSLDGRQSYEQYF
many TRBJ1-3 TRBV12-3/TRBV12-4 . TGTGCCAGCAAAGCTCGACGGATCTCTGGAAACACCATATATTTT CASKARRISGNTIYF
. TRBJ1-1 TRBV9 . TGTGCCAGCAGCGTATCGTCATCCCCCACTGAAGCTTTCTTT CASSVSSSPTEAFF
. TRBJ2-1 TRBV7-3 . TGTGCCAGCAGCTACCTCGGACGTAACAATGAGCAGTTCTTC CASSYLGRNNEQFF
. TRBJ1-2 TRBV7-2 . TGTGCCAGCAGCTTAGGAGAGGAAGACAGACCCTACACCTTC CASSLGEEDRPYTF
. TRBJ1-1 TRBV19 . TGTGCCAGTAGTATCGTTGGTTGGGGGAACACTGAAGCTTTCTTT CASSIVGWGNTEAFF
. TRBJ2-1 TRBV6-5 TRBD2 TGTGCCAGCGGCACCCCTGGGGGGGGTGAGCAGTTCTTC CASGTPGGGEQFF
many TRBJ2-7 TRBV28 TRBD1 TGTGCCAGCAGGGTCCCGGGACAGGGTCGGGACGAGCAGTACTTC CASRVPGQGRDEQYF
many TRBJ1-5 TRBV5-1 . TGCGCCAGCAGATTGAATAGCAATCAGCCCCAGCATTTT CASRLNSNQPQHF
few TRBJ2-2 TRBV6-5 . TGTGCCAGCCGCTCCGGGGACTCCGCGAACACCGGGGAGCTGTTTTTT CASRSGDSANTGELFF
many TRBJ2-7 TRBV5-1 TRBD2 TGCGCCAGCAGCCACAGCGGGAGGAGCTCCTACGAGCAGTACTTC CASSHSGRSSYEQYF
few TRBJ2-7 TRBV7-6 TRBD2 TGTGCCAGCAAACTAGCGGGGGTCTACGAGCAGTACTTC CASKLAGVYEQYF
many TRBJ2-1 TRBV12-3/TRBV12-4 TRBD1 TGTGCCAGCAGTTTTGGGACAGGGGCCATCCCCCCCTACAATGAGCAGTTCTTC CASSFGTGAIPPYNEQFF
. TRBJ2-3 TRBV5-1 TRBD1 TGCGCCAGCAGCTTGGGTGGACAGGGCCGTACAGATACGCAGTATTTT CASSLGGQGRTDTQYF
. TRBJ2-2 TRBV6-4 . TGTGCCAGCAGTGACTCGAGGCGGGACCCTAAGAACACCGGGGAGCTGTTTTTT CASSDSRRDPKNTGELFF
. TRBJ2-3 TRBV7-9 . TGTGCCAGCAAGGGGCTTGTTAACACAGATACGCAGTATTTT CASKGLVNTDTQYF
once TRBJ1-4 TRBV7-2 . TGTGCCAGCAGCTTGGTTCGAACGGACAATGAAAAACTGTTTTTT CASSLVRTDNEKLFF
many TRBJ2-1 TRBV20-1 TRBD2 TGCAGTGCCAGCGGGAGGGCCATAAATGAGCAGTTCTTC CSASGRAINEQFF
many TRBJ2-6 TRBV10-3 . TGTGCCATCAGTGATAGGGAATCTGGGGCCAACGTCCTGACTTTC CAISDRESGANVLTF
. TRBJ2-1 TRBV20-1 TRBD2 TGCAGTGCTCGTCGGACTAGCCCAACGCTGATGGACGATATTTACAATGAGCAGTTCTTC CSARRTSPTLMDDIYNEQFF
many TRBJ2-5 TRBV10-3 . TGTGCCATCAGTGGAGCTTCCGAGACCCAGTACTTC CAISGASETQYF
. TRBJ1-1 TRBV2 TRBD1 TGTGCCAAGAGGCAGGGGGCAGCTGAAGCTTTCTTT CAKRQGAAEAFF
many TRBJ1-2 TRBV7-9 . TGTGCCAGCAGCTTAGGCCAGCGTTATGGCTACACCTTC CASSLGQRYGYTF
many TRBJ2-6 TRBV28 . TGTGCCAGCAGTCCATTTTCAGAATCTGGGGCCAACGTCCTGACTTTC CASSPFSESGANVLTF
many TRBJ1-6 TRBV12-3/TRBV12-4 . TGTGCCAGCAGGGACAGCTCCTATAATTCACCCCTCCACTTT CASRDSSYNSPLHF
many TRBJ2-5 TRBV24-1 TRBD1 TGTGCCACTGCAAACAGGGGGCAAGAGACCCAGTACTTC CATANRGQETQYF
many TRBJ2-5 TRBV12-3/TRBV12-4 TRBD2 TGTGCCAGCTCGGGACTAGCGGGGGGGCGAGAGACCCAGTACTTC CASSGLAGGRETQYF
. TRBJ2-1 TRBV7-2 . TGTGCCAGCAGCGGGGCGGGCGGGGTTTACAATGAGCAGTTCTTC CASSGAGGVYNEQFF
. TRBJ2-3 TRBV7-2 TRBD2 TGTGCCAGCAGCTTAGACGGACTAGGCACAGATACGCAGTATTTT CASSLDGLGTDTQYF
. TRBJ2-7 TRBV14 . TGTGCCAGCAGCCAAGAGGTCCGTATAGCCCAGTACTTC CASSQEVRIAQYF
. TRBJ2-3 TRBV29-1 . TGCAGCGTTGCATCACAGAGGACAGATACGCAGTATTTT CSVASQRTDTQYF
many TRBJ2-7 TRBV29-1 . TGCAGCGTTGGGACCTACGACAGGTTCTACGAGCAGTACTTC CSVGTYDRFYEQYF
many TRBJ2-3 TRBV15 . TGTGCCACCAGCGGCACAAAGGGGCGCGTGGATACGCAGTATTTT CATSGTKGRVDTQYF
many TRBJ2-5 TRBV5-1 . TGCGCCAGCAGCTTGGAGACCCTCAGAGAGACCCAGTACTTC CASSLETLRETQYF
many TRBJ2-7 TRBV29-1 . TGCAGCGCCGTCTGGGGCTACGAGCAGTACTTC CSAVWGYEQYF
many TRBJ2-2 TRBV21-1 . TGTGCCAGCAGCAAAGACGCCAGGGGGAGCACCGGGGAGCTGTTTTTT CASSKDARGSTGELFF
few TRBJ2-7 TRBV23-1 . TGCGCCAGCAGGCGACGGATTTCCTACGAGCAGTACTTC CASRRRISYEQYF
many TRBJ2-3 TRBV14 . TGTGCCAGCAGCCATTTGTCCGGCCCAGCGGCTACAGATACGCAGTATTTT CASSHLSGPAATDTQYF
many TRBJ2-7 TRBV14 . TGTGCCAGCAGCCAAGTTATCCTAGAGGAGCAGTACTTC CASSQVILEEQYF
many TRBJ2-1 TRBV29-1 TRBD2 TGCAGCGTTTTAGGACTAGCGACGACCTACAATGAGCAGTTCTTC CSVLGLATTYNEQFF
few TRBJ2-2 TRBV29-1 TRBD1 TGCAGCGTTGATTTTCCGGGACAGGGAAACACCGGGGAGCTGTTTTTT CSVDFPGQGNTGELFF
many TRBJ2-7 TRBV20-1 . TGCAGTGCCGCCGCCTGGACAGTCGGAGAACAGTACTTC CSAAAWTVGEQYF
few TRBJ1-5 TRBV27 . TGTGCCAGCAGTTTGAACCCCTCGGGCAATCAGCCCCAGCATTTT CASSLNPSGNQPQHF
many TRBJ2-7 TRBV29-1 . TGCAGCGTTAGACCTGACAGGAGGGAGCAGTACTTC CSVRPDRREQYF
many TRBJ2-2 TRBV6-5 TRBD1 TGTGCCAGCAGTTTCGCCGGGACAGGGGTCGGCGGGGAGCTGTTTTTT CASSFAGTGVGGELFF
many TRBJ2-7 TRBV12-3/TRBV12-4 TRBD1 TGTGCCAGCAGCCCGGGACAGGGCTACGAGCAGTACTTC CASSPGQGYEQYF
few TRBJ1-2 TRBV12-3/TRBV12-4 . TGTGCCAGCAGCCCCCTAGGGGTCTCGGGAGGCTACACCTTC CASSPLGVSGGYTF
many TRBJ2-7 TRBV20-1 . TGCAGTGCCCTCCCGCAACAGGGTGGGGAGCAGTACTTC CSALPQQGGEQYF
many TRBJ1-2 TRBV12-3/TRBV12-4 TRBD1 TGTGCCAGCAGCGGACAGGGGGTAGGAGGCTACACCTTC CASSGQGVGGYTF
many TRBJ2-2 TRBV28 TRBD2 TGTGCCAGCAGCCCCGGGACTATATACACCGGGGAGCTGTTTTTT CASSPGTIYTGELFF
many TRBJ2-3 TRBV10-3 TRBD1 TGTGCCATCAGTGGACAGGGGGCCGATACGCAGTATTTT CAISGQGADTQYF
. TRBJ2-1 TRBV28 TRBD2 TGTGCCAGCAGTTACACAGTCGGGCCGGGACTAGCGGGAGGTTATGAGCAGTTCTTC CASSYTVGPGLAGGYEQFF
many TRBJ1-6 TRBV3-1 . TGTGCCAGCAGCCTCATTGATTCACCCCTCCACTTT CASSLIDSPLHF
. TRBJ2-2 TRBV5-1 . TGCGCCAGCAGCTTGGCCAAGCCTCTAGAGACCCCGGGGGAGCTGTTTTTT CASSLAKPLETPGELFF
many TRBJ1-2 TRBV2 TRBD1 TGTGCCAGCAGTGAACAGGGGGCGGGCTATGGCTACACCTTC CASSEQGAGYGYTF
many TRBJ2-3 TRBV20-1 . TGCAGTGCCAGGGGACCAGGCACAGATACGCAGTATTTT CSARGPGTDTQYF
many TRBJ2-1 TRBV29-1 . TGCAGCGTTGGCCTAGGGGATGAGCAGTTCTTC CSVGLGDEQFF
many TRBJ1-5 TRBV6-2/TRBV6-3 . TGTGCCAGCAGTTACTGGGACGGTAATCAGCCCCAGCATTTT CASSYWDGNQPQHF
many TRBJ2-7 TRBV5-1 . TGTGCCAGCAGCTTCGGCAGCTCCTACGAGCAGTACTTC CASSFGSSYEQYF
few TRBJ2-7 TRBV19 TRBD2 TGTGCCAGTAGTATCCGGCATGGGGGAGGGCCTCCCGAGCAGTACTTC CASSIRHGGGPPEQYF